What follows is one TCR beta chain and its context. The germline V gene has CDR1 SGHNT and CDR2 YENEEA. The V segment lost 5 bases and the J segment 4 bases; nucleotides outside the gene matches: 7. The CDR3 is 14 amino acids. These data come from a study of blood T cell repertoires in COVID-19. Cohort 3 donors counted as recovered after two negative PCRs, clearance, or resolved symptoms. Using immunoSEQ multiplex PCR, the repertoire was profiled, and TCRdb retains in-frame clones only, with some absent. The profile covers more than 300,000 clones, with roughly 90% appearing a single time and less than 20% taken by the ten largest.

The sequence was obtained from a young woman who had recovered from COVID-19. The sequencing sample was made of PBMCs or T cells enriched from blood (not recorded which). The rearrangement links TRBV11-3 to TRBJ2-7, with 8 bases lining up with TRBD2. The CDR3 here is CASSTGTRDYEQYF. In DNA form, the CDR3 reads TGTGCCAGCAGCACCGGGACTAGAGATTACGAGCAGTACTTC.